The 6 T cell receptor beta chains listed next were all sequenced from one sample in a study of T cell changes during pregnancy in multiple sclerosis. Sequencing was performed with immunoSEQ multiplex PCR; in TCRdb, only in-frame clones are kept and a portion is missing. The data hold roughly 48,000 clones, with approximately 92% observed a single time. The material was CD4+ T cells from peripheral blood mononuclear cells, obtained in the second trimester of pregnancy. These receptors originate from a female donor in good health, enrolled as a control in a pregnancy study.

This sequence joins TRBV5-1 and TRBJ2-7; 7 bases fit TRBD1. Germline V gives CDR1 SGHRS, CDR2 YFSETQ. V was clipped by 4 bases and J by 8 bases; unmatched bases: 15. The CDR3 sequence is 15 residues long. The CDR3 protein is CASSARERGLVKQYF. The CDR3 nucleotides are TGCGCCAGCAGCGCTCGGGAAAGGGGGCTCGTTAAGCAGTACTTC.

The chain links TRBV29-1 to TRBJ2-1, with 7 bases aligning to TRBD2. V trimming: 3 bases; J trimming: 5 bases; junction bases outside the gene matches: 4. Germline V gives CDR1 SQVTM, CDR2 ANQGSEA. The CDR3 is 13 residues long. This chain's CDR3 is CSVEGTTDNEQFF. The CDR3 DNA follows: TGCAGCGTTGAGGGGACTACCGACAATGAGCAGTTCTTC.

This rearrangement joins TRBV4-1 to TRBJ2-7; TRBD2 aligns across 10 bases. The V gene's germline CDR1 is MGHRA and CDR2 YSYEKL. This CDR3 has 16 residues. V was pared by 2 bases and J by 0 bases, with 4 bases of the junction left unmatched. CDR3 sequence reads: CASSQLAGVSSYEQYF. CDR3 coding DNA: TGCGCCAGCAGCCAACTAGCGGGGGTGAGCTCCTACGAGCAGTACTTC.

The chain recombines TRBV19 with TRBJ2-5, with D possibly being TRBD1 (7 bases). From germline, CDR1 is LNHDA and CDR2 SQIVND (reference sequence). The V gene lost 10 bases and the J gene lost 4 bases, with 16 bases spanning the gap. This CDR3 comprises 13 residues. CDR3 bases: TGTGCCACCGGAGGAGGGGGCGGAGAGACCCAGTACTTC. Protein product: CATGGGGGETQYF.

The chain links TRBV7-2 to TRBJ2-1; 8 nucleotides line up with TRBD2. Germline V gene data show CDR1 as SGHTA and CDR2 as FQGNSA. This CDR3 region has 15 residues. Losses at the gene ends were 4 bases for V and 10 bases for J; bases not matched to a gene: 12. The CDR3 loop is CASSSMGLGNREQFF. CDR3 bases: TGTGCCAGCAGCTCCATGGGACTAGGAAATAGGGAGCAGTTCTTC.

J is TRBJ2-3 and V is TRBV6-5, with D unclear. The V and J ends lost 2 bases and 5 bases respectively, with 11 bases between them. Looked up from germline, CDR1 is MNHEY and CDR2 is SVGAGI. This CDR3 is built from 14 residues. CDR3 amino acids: CASSYEAVGDTQYF. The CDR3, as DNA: TGTGCCAGCAGTTACGAGGCAGTGGGAGATACGCAGTATTTT.